This TCR beta chain was sequenced during a study of blood T cells in healthy people across ages. The CDR3 runs to 13 residues. The V end lost 3 bases, the J end lost 11 bases, and 16 bases lay between the germline ends. Germline CDR1 and CDR2: SEHNR and FQNEAQ (reference sequence). A second roughly 7 to 12 cycle PCR used barcoded and J-beta primers. TCRdb called the 5' RACE reads again in MiXCR, with one record for every CDR3 protein. The sample has around 1.1 million distinct CDR3 sequences; 30% to 40% are singletons. The sequenced sample was blood. V usage is TRBV7-9 and J usage is TRBJ2-5; tentatively, D is TRBD1 (6 bases). The clonotype was recovered from a man younger than 35 in good health. This CDR3 is CASSLTEGVEQYF. In DNA form, the CDR3 reads TGTGCCAGCAGCTTGACAGAGGGGGTAGAGCAGTACTTC.